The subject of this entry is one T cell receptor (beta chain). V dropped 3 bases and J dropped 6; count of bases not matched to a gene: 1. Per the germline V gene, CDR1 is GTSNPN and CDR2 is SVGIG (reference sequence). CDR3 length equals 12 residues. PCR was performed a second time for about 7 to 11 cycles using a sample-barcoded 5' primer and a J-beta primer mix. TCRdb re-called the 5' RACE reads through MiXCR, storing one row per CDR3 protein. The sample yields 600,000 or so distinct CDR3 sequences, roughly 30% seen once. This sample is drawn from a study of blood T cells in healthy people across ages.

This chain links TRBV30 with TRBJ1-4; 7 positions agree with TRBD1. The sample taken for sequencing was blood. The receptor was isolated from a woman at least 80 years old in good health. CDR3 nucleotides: TGTGCCTGGAGCAGGGGGGATGAAAAACTGTTTTTT. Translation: CAWSRGDEKLFF.